The clone carrying this T cell receptor (beta chain) showed up many times. What it binds is unknown. Sample time point: persistent/refractory GD, antithyroid drugs over 5 years with positive TRAb. PBMC-derived RNA was used for the TCR library. EDTA tubes received about 9.2 milliliters of collected peripheral blood. The CDR3 extends over 14 amino acids. Germline assignment: CDR1 MDHEN and CDR2 SYDVKM. V lost 4 bases, J lost 5 bases, and 14 bases lay in between. The data derive from a study of regulatory T cells in long-lasting Graves disease. Across the study: Those with persistent Graves' disease had received antithyroid drugs for over 5 years with positive TSH receptor antibodies.

Arm-PCR of CDR3 regions and iRepertoire HTBI primers were the basis on which TCR beta libraries were built. TCRdb called the multiplex PCR reads again in MiXCR, with one record for every CDR3 protein. This table has about 400,000 distinct CDR3 sequences, 20% to 25% appearing once. Whole-study results and caveats: Newly diagnosed patients had higher TCR diversity than persistent Graves' patients did. Persistent disease was characterized by preferential usage of TRBV28, TRBJ1-2 and TRBJ2-5.

This TCR was recovered from a female donor with Graves disease. The V call is TRBV28, the J call TRBJ2-5; no firm D call. Specimen: peripheral blood mononuclear cells (PBMCs), collected when the disease was refractory, from a patient treated with antithyroid drugs. CDR3 loop: CASSSGFLGETQYF. Here the CDR3 DNA reads TGTGCCAGCAGTTCCGGATTTCTTGGGGAGACCCAGTACTTC.